These T cell receptor beta chains were read from a single sample in a study of T cells in Graves' hyperthyroidism and ophthalmopathy. One entry per CDR3 protein results from TCRdb running MiXCR on the multiplex PCR reads. The table includes roughly 500,000 distinct CDR3 sequences, about 15% detected once. Sample: blood. The receptors come from a woman aged 25-40 years with Graves' ophthalmopathy. Both conserved end residues are part of each CDR3. D genes are given only for firm matches.

d_call,v_call,j_call,cdr3_aa
TRBD1,TRBV5-4,TRBJ2-5,CASSLLQGAETQYF
NA,TRBV14,TRBJ2-1,CASSQDPGARQFF
NA,TRBV6-2/TRBV6-3,TRBJ2-5,CASSYSGAQETQYF
NA,TRBV5-6,TRBJ2-4,CASSSDKNIQYF
NA,TRBV18,TRBJ2-5,CASSPPDWETQYF
TRBD2,TRBV18,TRBJ2-4,CASSPGPGRTAKNIQYF
TRBD2,TRBV12-3/TRBV12-4,TRBJ2-3,CASSFMREYKRDTDTQYF
NA,TRBV6-2/TRBV6-3,TRBJ1-4,CASSYSAARRWGEKLFF
TRBD1,TRBV5-1,TRBJ2-3,CASSEGTGAQGTQYF
NA,TRBV7-2,TRBJ2-3,CASSLEVWSDTQYF
TRBD2,TRBV5-8,TRBJ2-1,CASSLMGLAGGFGYNEQFF
NA,TRBV5-6,TRBJ2-7,CASSLPVTAPYEQYF
TRBD1,TRBV7-2,TRBJ1-5,CASSTGTGVMGRNQPQHF
NA,TRBV20-1,TRBJ1-1,CSARDDVARDTEAFF
NA,TRBV20-1,TRBJ2-5,CSARDRETQYF
TRBD2,TRBV18,TRBJ2-3,CASSPRLAGKVSDTQYF
NA,TRBV7-2,TRBJ2-7,CASTSDYEQYF
TRBD2,TRBV15,TRBJ2-2,CATDSGSGRAWGTGELFF
NA,TRBV3-1,TRBJ1-1,CASSQPRGSVGTEAFF
NA,TRBV6-1,TRBJ2-3,CASSQGRQKWADTQYF
TRBD2,TRBV30,TRBJ2-1,CAWSDPGTSSYNEQFF
NA,TRBV11-3,TRBJ1-4,CASSNPGDEKLFF
TRBD1,TRBV5-1,TRBJ1-2,CASSYRQGAAGYTF
NA,TRBV4-1,TRBJ2-3,CASSQEAAGITDTQYF
NA,TRBV6-1,TRBJ2-6,CASSASSGANVLTF
TRBD2,TRBV20-1,TRBJ2-5,CSARDPGGRKETQYF
TRBD2,TRBV6-2/TRBV6-3,TRBJ2-1,CASSSPATSGREQFF
NA,TRBV12-3/TRBV12-4,TRBJ2-5,CASSKGGREETQYF
NA,TRBV5-1,TRBJ2-1,CASSPSGHEQFF
NA,TRBV24-1,TRBJ2-1,CATQGVNEQFF
NA,TRBV5-1,TRBJ2-7,CASSLGAYEISYEQYF
NA,TRBV4-3,TRBJ2-7,CASSQDWRGYEQYF
TRBD1,TRBV29-1,TRBJ1-5,CSARTGGNQPQHF
TRBD1,TRBV18,TRBJ2-7,CASRNTGDPREQYF
NA,TRBV29-1,TRBJ2-5,CSVVSPGPETQYF
TRBD2,TRBV20-1,TRBJ2-3,CSARPSGSDDTQYF
NA,TRBV7-9,TRBJ1-5,CASSLDWGRPQHF
NA,TRBV29-1,TRBJ2-2,CSDTHRGDTGELFF
NA,TRBV9,TRBJ1-4,CASSPRTDWNEKLFF
NA,TRBV27,TRBJ1-6,CASSSTGPATYSVSPLHF
NA,TRBV20-1,TRBJ2-7,CSARDFHGFYYEQYF
TRBD2,TRBV7-3,TRBJ2-1,CASSLGGLAGYNEQFF
TRBD2,TRBV28,TRBJ2-5,CASERAGTSGKETQYF
NA,TRBV7-9,TRBJ2-5,CASSPGQDLGGTQYF
NA,TRBV6-1,TRBJ1-5,CASKGLNQPQHF
NA,TRBV28,TRBJ2-5,CASSIRGGQETQYF
TRBD2,TRBV7-2,TRBJ2-7,CASSLVAGFEQYF
TRBD2,TRBV20-1,TRBJ2-1,CSARDLAGALQFF
NA,TRBV7-9,TRBJ2-7,CASSHRRRTTEQYF
TRBD2,TRBV29-1,TRBJ2-2,CSVKVGREVHTGELFF
TRBD2,TRBV29-1,TRBJ2-6,CSVEAGLVSSGANVLTF
NA,TRBV28,TRBJ1-5,CASSLLQDQPQHF
NA,TRBV28,TRBJ2-6,CASSSSTGANVLTF
NA,TRBV6-1,TRBJ1-5,CASSTGPPGGPQHF